This T cell receptor (beta chain) was captured by sequencing in a study of control samples from healthy donors and cancer patients (dated by TCRdb to the early 2020s). The receptor library was made with the immunoSEQ multiplex PCR assay. TCRdb obtained this table from immuneACCESS and retained in-frame rearrangements with V and J assigned. These tables miss some clones; where compared with another copy, unresolved V genes account for less than half of the shortfall, and the remainder is unexplained. The sample profile shows tens of thousands of clones; over 75% of them were found once. The top ten clones comprise 12% of the sample. Germline trimming amounts to 3 bases on V and 3 bases on J, with 19 as the count of junction bases outside the gene matches. From the cysteine through the phenylalanine, the CDR3 covers 19 amino acids. CDR3 DNA is the only sequence kept; it has 57 bases, read in frame from the first base. Taken from the germline V gene, the CDR1 and CDR2 loops are KGHSH and LQKENI.

Notes on this clone: The clone's antigen remains unknown. The input lacks base qualities; no much larger clone sits a single base away.

The chain is assembled from TRBV18 and TRBJ1-2, with 7 bases aligning to TRBD1. The clonotype originates from a woman aged 60-70 years with lung cancer. Sequencing was carried out using PBMCs. The DNA sequence is given as TGTGCCAGCTCACCCGTCCCGGGACAACTACAGGGGAGTGACTATGGCTACACCTTC. Its protein reads: CASSPVPGQLQGSDYGYTF.